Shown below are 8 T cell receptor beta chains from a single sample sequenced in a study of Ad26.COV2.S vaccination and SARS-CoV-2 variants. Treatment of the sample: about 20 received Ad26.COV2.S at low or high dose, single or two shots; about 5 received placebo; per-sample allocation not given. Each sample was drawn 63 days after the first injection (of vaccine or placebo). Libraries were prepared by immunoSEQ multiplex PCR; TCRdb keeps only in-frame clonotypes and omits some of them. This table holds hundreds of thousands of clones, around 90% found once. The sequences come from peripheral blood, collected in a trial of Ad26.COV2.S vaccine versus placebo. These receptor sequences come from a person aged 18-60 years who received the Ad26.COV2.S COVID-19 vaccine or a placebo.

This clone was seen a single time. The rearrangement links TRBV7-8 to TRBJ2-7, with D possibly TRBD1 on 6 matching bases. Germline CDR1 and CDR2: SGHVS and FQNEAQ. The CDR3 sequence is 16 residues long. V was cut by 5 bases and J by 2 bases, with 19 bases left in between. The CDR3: CASSPHQTGNPYEQYF. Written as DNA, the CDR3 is TGTGCCAGCAGCCCACACCAGACAGGAAACCCCTACGAGCAGTACTTC.

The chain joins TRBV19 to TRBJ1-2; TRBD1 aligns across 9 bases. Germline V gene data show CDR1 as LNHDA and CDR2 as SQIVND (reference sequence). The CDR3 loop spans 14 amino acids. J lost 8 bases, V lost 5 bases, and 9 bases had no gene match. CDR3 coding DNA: TGTGCCAGTAGTTCCAGGGACAGGGCCAGAGGCTACACCTTC. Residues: CASSSRDRARGYTF.

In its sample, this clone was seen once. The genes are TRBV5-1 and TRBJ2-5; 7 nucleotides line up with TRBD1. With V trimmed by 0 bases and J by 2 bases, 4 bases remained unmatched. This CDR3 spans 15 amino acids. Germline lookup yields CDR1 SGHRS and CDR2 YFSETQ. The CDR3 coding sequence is TGCGCCAGCAGCTTGGCGGGCAGGGGGCAAGAGACCCAGTACTTC. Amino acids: CASSLAGRGQETQYF.

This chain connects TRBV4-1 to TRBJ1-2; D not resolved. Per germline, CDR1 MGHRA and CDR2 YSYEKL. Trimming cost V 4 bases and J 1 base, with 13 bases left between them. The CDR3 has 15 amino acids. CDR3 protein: CASSRDPTLNYGYTF. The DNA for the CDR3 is TGCGCCAGCAGCCGGGATCCGACGCTTAACTATGGCTACACCTTC.

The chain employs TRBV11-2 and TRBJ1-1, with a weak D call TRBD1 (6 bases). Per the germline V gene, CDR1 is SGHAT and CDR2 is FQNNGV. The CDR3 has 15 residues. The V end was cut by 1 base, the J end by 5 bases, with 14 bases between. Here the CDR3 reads CASSLVTGRRTEAFF. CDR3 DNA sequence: TGTGCCAGCAGCTTAGTTACAGGGCGAAGGACTGAAGCTTTCTTT.

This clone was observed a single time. The CDR3 DNA reads TGTGCCAGCAGTTTACGGGACAGGGGCTCAGCTTTCTTT. It encodes CASSLRDRGSAFF. V gene TRBV12-3 or TRBV12-4 combines with J gene TRBJ1-1; 10 positions agree with TRBD1. Unmatched junction bases numbered 4, after V lost 2 bases and J lost 10 bases. The CDR3 totals 13 residues.

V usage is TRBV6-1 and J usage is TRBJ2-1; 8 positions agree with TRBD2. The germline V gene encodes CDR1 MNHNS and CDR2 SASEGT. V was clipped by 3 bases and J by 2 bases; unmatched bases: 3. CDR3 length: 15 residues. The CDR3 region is CASSEERGTYNEQFF. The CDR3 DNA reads TGTGCCAGCAGTGAGGAGCGGGGGACCTACAATGAGCAGTTCTTC.

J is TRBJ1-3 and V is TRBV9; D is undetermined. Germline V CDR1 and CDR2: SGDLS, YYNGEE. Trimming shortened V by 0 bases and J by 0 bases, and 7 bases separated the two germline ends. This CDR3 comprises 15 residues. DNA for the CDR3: TGTGCCAGCAGCGTAGCCGGGAACTCTGGAAACACCATATATTTT. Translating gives CASSVAGNSGNTIYF.